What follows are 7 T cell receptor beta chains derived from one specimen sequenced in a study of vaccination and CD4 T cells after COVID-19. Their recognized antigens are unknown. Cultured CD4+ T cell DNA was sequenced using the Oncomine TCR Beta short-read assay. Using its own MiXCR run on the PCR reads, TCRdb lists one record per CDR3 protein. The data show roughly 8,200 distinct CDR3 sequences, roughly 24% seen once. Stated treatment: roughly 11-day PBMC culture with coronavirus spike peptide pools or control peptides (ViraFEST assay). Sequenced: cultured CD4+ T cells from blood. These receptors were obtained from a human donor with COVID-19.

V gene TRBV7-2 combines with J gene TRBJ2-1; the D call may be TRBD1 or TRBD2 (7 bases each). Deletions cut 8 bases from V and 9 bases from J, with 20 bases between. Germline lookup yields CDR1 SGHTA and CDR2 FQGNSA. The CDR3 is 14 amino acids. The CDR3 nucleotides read TGTGCCAGCGGAAAGGGGAGGGGGCAGGGTGAGCAGTTCTTC. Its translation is CASGKGRGQGEQFF.

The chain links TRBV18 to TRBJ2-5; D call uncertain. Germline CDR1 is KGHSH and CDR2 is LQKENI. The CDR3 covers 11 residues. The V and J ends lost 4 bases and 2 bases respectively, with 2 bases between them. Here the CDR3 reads CASSLQETQYF. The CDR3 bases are TGTGCCAGCTCACTACAAGAGACCCAGTACTTC.

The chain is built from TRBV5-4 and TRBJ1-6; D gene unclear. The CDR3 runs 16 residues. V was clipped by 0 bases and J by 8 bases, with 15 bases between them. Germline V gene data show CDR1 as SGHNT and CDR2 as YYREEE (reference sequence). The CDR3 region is CASSLGPRRAYSPLHF. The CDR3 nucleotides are TGTGCCAGCAGCTTGGGGCCCAGGAGGGCTTATTCACCCCTCCACTTT.

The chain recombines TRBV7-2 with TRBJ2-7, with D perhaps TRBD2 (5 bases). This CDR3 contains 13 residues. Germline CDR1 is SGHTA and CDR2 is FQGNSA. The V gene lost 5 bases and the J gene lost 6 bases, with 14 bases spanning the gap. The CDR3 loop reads CASSEGLQGEQYF. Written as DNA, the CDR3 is TGTGCCAGCAGCGAGGGCCTCCAAGGCGAGCAGTACTTC. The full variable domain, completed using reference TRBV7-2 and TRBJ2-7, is GAGVSQSPSNKVTEKGKDVELRCDPISGHTALYWYRQSLGQGLEFLIYFQGNSAPDKSGLPSDRFSAERTGGSVSTLTIQRTQQEDSAVYLCASSEGLQGEQYFGPGTRLTVT.

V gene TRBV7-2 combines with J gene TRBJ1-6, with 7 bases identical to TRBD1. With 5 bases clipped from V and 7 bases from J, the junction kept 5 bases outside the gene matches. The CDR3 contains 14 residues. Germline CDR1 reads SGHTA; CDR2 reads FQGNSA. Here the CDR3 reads CASSKGTANSPLHF. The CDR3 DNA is TGTGCCAGCAGCAAGGGGACAGCAAATTCACCCCTCCACTTT.

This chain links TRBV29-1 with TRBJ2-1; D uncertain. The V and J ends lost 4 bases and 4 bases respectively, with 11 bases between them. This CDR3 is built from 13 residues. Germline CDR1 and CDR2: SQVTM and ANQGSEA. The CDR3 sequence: CSVAVREYNEQFF. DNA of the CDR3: TGCAGCGTTGCTGTTAGGGAATACAATGAGCAGTTCTTC.

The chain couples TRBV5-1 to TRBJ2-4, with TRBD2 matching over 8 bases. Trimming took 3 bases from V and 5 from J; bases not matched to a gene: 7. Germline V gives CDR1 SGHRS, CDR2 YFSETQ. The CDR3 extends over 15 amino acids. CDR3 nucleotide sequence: TGCGCCAGCAGCTATATAGCGGGGCATGAAAACATTCAGTACTTC. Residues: CASSYIAGHENIQYF.